The clone carrying this TCR beta chain has only a few counts. The antigen is unknown. TCRdb redid the calling of the reads with MiXCR, one entry per CDR3 protein. The repertoire holds some 560,000 distinct CDR3 sequences, over 35% seen once, with over 45% in the top ten. This CDR3 contains 16 residues. Germline assignment: CDR1 SGHRS and CDR2 YFSETQ. J lost 4 bases, V lost 0 bases, and 7 bases had no gene match. This sample was taken from a study of T cell repertoires in cytomegalovirus infection. Study summary: From public TCR beta signatures came an indication of both CMV infection and matching HLA type.

Points from the study as a whole: Cumulative public TCR beta family frequency identified carriers of CMV plus the relevant HLA. Dominating the ex vivo response were TCR beta clonotypes that were CMV-specific and HLA-C-restricted.

Sequenced material: cultured PBMCs, taken from culture after CMV antigen stimulation. The source is a human donor in good health (CMV status not recorded). Some clones in this sample may be carry-over from other donors' samples. The V and J genes are TRBV5-1 and TRBJ1-3; TRBD1 matches 7 bases. Here the CDR3 reads CASSLVSGTEGNTIYF. In DNA form, the CDR3 reads TGCGCCAGCAGCTTGGTATCCGGGACAGAGGGAAACACCATATATTTT.